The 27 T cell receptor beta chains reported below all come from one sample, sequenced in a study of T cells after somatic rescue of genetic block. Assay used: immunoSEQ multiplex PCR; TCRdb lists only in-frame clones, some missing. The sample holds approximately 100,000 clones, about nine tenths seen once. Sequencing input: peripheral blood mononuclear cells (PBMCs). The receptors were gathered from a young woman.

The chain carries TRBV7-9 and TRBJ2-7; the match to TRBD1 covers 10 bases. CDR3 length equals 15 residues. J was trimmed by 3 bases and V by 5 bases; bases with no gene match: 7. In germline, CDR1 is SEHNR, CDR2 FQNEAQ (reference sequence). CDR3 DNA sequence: TGTGCCAGCAGCCCGACAGGGGGCGCTTACTACGAGCAGTACTTC. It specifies CASSPTGGAYYEQYF.

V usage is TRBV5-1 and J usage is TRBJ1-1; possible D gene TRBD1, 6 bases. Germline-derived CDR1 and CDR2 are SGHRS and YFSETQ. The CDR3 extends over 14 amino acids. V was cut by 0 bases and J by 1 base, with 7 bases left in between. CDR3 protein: CASSLAQGNTEAFF. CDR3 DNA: TGCGCCAGCAGCTTGGCACAGGGGAACACTGAAGCTTTCTTT. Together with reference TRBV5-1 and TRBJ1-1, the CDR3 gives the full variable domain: KAGVTQTPRYLIKTRGQQVTLSCSPISGHRSVSWYQQTPGQGLQFLFEYFSETQRNKGNFPGRFSGRQFSNSRSEMNVSTLELGDSALYLCASSLAQGNTEAFFGQGTRLTVV.

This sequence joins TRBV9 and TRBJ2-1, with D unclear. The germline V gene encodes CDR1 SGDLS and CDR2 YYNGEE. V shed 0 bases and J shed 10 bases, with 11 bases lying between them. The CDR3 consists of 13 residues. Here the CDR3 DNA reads TGTGCCAGCAGCGTAGGTGGCGTGACAGAGCAGTTCTTC. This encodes CASSVGGVTEQFF. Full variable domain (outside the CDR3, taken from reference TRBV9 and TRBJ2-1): DSGVTQTPKHLITATGQRVTLRCSPRSGDLSVYWYQQSLDQGLQFLIQYYNGEERAKGNILERFSAQQFPDLHSELNLSSLELGDSALYFCASSVGGVTEQFFGPGTRLTVL.

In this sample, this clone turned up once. CDR3: CASSPAQGKADTQYF. DNA of the CDR3: TGTGCCAGCTCACCAGCACAGGGGAAGGCAGATACGCAGTATTTT. The chain has TRBV18 and TRBJ2-3; 7 nucleotides align to TRBD1. The V gene end was trimmed by 2 bases and the J gene end by 4 bases; junction bases not matched to a gene: 6. Germline loops: CDR1 KGHSH, CDR2 LQKENI. This CDR3 contains 15 residues.

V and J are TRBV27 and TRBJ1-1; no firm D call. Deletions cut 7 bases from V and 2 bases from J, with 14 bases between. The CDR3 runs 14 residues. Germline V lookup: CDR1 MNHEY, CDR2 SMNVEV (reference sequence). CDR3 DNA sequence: TGTGCCAGCATGTCGCGGGGAGTAAACACTGAAGCTTTCTTT. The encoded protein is CASMSRGVNTEAFF.

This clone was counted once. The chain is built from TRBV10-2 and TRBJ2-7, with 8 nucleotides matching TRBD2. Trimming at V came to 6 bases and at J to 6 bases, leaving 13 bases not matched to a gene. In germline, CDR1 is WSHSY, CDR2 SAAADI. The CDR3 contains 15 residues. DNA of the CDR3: TGCGCCAGCAGGCGGTCAGGGACTAGTGAGCGCGAGCAGTACTTC. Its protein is CASRRSGTSEREQYF.

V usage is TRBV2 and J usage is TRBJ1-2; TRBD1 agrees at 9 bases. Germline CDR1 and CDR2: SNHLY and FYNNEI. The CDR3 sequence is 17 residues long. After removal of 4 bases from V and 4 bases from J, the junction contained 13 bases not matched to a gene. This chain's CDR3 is CASSAGTGLHFFYGYTF. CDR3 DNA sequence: TGTGCCAGCAGTGCCGGGACAGGGCTCCATTTTTTCTATGGCTACACCTTC. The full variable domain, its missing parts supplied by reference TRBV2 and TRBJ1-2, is EPEVTQTPSHQVTQMGQEVILRCVPISNHLYFYWYRQILGQKVEFLVSFYNNEISEKSEIFDDQFSVERPDGSNFTLKIRSTKLEDSAMYFCASSAGTGLHFFYGYTFGSGTRLTVV.

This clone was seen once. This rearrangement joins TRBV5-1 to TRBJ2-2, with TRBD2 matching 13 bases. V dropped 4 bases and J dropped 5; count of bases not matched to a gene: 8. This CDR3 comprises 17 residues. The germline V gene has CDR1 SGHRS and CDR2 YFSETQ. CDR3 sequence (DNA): TGCGCCAGCAGCGGAGGACTAGCGGGAGCTGGTACCGGGGAGCTGTTTTTT. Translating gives CASSGGLAGAGTGELFF.

CDR3 sequence reads: CASSPTGWTDTQYF. The CDR3 DNA reads as TGTGCCAGCTCACCGACAGGGTGGACAGATACGCAGTATTTT. V gene TRBV18 combines with J gene TRBJ2-3, with TRBD1 matching 7 bases. CDR1 is KGHSH, CDR2 LQKENI, per germline. The junction had 3 bases not matched to a gene; V was cut back by 3 bases and J by 3 bases. This CDR3 contains 14 residues. Full variable domain (rest looked up from reference TRBV18 and TRBJ2-3): NAGVMQNPRHLVRRRGQEARLRCSPMKGHSHVYWYRQLPEEGLKFMVYLQKENIIDESGMPKERFSAEFPKEGPSILRIQQVVRGDSAAYFCASSPTGWTDTQYFGPGTRLTVL.

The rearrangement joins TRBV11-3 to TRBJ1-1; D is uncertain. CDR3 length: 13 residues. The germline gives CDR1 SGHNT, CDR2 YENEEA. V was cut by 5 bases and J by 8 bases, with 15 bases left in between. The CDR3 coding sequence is TGTGCCAGCAGCCCCCTAGAGTCGGGGGAAGCTTTCTTT. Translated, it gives CASSPLESGEAFF. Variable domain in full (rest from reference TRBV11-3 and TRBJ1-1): EAGVVQSPRYKIIEKKQPVAFWCNPISGHNTLYWYLQNLGQGPELLIRYENEEAVDDSQLPKDRFSAERLKGVDSTLKIQPAELGDSAVYLCASSPLESGEAFFGQGTRLTVV.

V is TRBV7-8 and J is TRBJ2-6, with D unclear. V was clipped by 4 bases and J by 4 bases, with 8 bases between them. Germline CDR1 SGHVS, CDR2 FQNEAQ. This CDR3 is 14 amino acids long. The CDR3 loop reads CASSSLGGANVLTF. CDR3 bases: TGTGCCAGCAGCTCCCTGGGCGGGGCCAACGTCCTGACTTTC.

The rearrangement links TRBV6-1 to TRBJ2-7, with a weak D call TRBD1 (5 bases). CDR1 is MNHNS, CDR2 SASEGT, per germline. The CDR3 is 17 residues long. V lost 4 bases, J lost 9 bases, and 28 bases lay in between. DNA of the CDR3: TGTGCCAGCAGTGGGGTGGACAAGAGCACCCCCCCGCCGGGGCAGTACTTC. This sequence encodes CASSGVDKSTPPPGQYF.

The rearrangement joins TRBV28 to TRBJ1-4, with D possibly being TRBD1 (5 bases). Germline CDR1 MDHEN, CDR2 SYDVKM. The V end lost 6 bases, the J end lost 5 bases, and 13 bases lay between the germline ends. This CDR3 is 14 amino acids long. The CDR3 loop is CASSPGALNEKLFF. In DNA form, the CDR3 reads TGTGCCAGCAGCCCTGGGGCCCTGAATGAAAAACTGTTTTTT.

CDR3 region: CASSIPTGVSYNEQFF. In nucleotides, the CDR3 is TGTGCCAGTAGTATCCCGACAGGGGTCTCCTACAATGAGCAGTTCTTC. V and J are TRBV19 and TRBJ2-1, with 8 nucleotides matching TRBD1. The CDR3 is 16 amino acids. The germline CDR1 and CDR2 sequences are LNHDA and SQIVND (reference sequence). After removal of 3 bases from V and 0 bases from J, the junction contained 4 bases not matched to a gene. Looking up the rest from reference TRBV19 and TRBJ2-1 gives the full variable domain: DGGITQSPKYLFRKEGQNVTLSCEQNLNHDAMYWYRQDPGQGLRLIYYSQIVNDFQKGDIAEGYSVSREKKESFPLTVTSAQKNPTAFYLCASSIPTGVSYNEQFFGPGTRLTVL.

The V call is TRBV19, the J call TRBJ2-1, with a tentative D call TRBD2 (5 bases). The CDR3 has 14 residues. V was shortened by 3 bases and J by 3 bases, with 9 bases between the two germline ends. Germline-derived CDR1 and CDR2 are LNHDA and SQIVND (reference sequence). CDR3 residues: CASSISADYNEQFF. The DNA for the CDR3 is TGTGCCAGTAGTATCTCAGCGGACTACAATGAGCAGTTCTTC.

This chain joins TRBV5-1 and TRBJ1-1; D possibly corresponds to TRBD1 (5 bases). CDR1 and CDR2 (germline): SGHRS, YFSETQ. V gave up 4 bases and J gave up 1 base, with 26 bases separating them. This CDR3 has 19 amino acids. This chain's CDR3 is CASSNINPLRAGQNTEAFF. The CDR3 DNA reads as TGCGCCAGCAGCAACATAAACCCATTACGAGCAGGGCAGAACACTGAAGCTTTCTTT.

The DNA for the CDR3 is TGTGCCAGCAGCCCTACGGGTTACACCTATGGCTACACCTTC. Translating it yields CASSPTGYTYGYTF. The chain couples TRBV11-2 to TRBJ1-2, with D unresolved. The CDR3 has 14 amino acids. Germline CDR1 is SGHAT and CDR2 is FQNNGV. The germline V and J ends were trimmed by 5 bases and 4 bases, with 14 bases remaining between them.

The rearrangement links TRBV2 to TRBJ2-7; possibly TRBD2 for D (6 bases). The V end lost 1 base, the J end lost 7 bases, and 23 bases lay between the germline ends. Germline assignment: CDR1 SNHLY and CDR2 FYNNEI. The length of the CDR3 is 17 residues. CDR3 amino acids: CASSEEWERALPREQYF. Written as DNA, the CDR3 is TGTGCCAGCAGTGAAGAGTGGGAGCGGGCCCTCCCTCGGGAGCAGTACTTC.

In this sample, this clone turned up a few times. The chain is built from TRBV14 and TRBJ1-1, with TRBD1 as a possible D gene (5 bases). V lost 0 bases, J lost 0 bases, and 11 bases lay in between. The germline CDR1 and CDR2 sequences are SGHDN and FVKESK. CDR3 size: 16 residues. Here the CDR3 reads CASSQDAGTLNTEAFF. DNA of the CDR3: TGTGCCAGCAGCCAAGATGCGGGGACCCTGAACACTGAAGCTTTCTTT.

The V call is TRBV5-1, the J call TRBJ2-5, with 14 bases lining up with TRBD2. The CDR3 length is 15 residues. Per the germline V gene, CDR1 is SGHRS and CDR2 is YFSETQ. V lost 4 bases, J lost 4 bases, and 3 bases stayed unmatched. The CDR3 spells CASSPTSGRGETQYF. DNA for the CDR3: TGCGCCAGCAGCCCGACTAGCGGGAGGGGAGAGACCCAGTACTTC.

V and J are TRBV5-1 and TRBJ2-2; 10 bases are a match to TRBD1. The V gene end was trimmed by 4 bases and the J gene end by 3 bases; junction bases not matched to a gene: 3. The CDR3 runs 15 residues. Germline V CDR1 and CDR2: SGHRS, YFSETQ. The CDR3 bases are TGCGCCAGCAGCCGGACAGGGGGGGACACCGGGGAGCTGTTTTTT. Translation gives CASSRTGGDTGELFF.

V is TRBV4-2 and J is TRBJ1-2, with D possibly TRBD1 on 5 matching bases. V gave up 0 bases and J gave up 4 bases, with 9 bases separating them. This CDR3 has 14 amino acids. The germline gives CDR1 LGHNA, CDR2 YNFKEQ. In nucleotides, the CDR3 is TGTGCCAGCAGCCAAGATGCAGGGCCCTATGGCTACACCTTC. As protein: CASSQDAGPYGYTF.

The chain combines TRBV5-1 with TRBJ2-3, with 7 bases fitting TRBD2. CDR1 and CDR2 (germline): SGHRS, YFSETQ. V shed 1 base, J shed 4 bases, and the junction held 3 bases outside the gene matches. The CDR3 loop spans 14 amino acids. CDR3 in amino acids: CASSLSGKSDTQYF. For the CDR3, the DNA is TGCGCCAGCAGCTTGAGCGGGAAGTCAGATACGCAGTATTTT.

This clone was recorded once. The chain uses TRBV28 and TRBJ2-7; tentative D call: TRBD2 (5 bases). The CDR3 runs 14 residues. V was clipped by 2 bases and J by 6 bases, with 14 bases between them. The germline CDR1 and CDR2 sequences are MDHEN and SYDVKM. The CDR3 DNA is TGTGCCAGCAGTTTAGTGGGAGTCTCCCTCGAGCAGTACTTC. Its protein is CASSLVGVSLEQYF.

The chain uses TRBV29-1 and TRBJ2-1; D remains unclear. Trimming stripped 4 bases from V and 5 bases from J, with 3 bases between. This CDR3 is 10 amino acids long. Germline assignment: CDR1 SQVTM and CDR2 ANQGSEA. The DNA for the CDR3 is TGCAGCGTTGGAAACAATGAGCAGTTCTTC. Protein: CSVGNNEQFF.

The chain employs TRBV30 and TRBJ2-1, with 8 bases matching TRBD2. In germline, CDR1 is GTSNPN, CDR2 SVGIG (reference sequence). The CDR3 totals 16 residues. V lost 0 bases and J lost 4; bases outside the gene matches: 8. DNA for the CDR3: TGTGCCTGGAGTGTACTAGCGGAGGGGAGGTACAATGAGCAGTTCTTC. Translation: CAWSVLAEGRYNEQFF.

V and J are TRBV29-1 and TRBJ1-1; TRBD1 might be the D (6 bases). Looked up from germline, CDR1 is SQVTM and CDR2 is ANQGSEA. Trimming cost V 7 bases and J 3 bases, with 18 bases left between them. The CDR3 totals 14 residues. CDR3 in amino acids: CSAFVGGGYTEAFF. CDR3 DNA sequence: TGCAGCGCCTTTGTGGGGGGCGGGTACACTGAAGCTTTCTTT.